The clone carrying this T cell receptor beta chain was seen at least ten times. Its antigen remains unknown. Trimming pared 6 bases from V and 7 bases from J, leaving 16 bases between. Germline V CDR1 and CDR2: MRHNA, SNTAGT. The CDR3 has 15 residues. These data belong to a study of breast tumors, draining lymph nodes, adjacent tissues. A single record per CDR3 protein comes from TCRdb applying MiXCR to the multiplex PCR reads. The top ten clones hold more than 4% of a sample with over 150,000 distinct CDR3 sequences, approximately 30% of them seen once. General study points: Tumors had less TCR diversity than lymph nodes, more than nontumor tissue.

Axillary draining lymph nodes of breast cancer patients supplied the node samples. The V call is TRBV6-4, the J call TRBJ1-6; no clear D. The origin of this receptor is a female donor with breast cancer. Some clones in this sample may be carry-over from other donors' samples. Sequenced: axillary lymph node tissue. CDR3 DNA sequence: TGTGCCAGCAGCGCCTTAGGAAGCCCCAATTCACCCCTCCACTTT. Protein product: CASSALGSPNSPLHF.